The TCR beta chain described here comes from a study of blood T cell repertoires in COVID-19. Study background: Donors in the United States, Italy and Spain gave samples during acute or convalescent COVID-19. Sources were T cells, B-cell-depleted T cells, or PBMCs; the material itself was cDNA or gDNA.

In the source study's methods: The authors estimated nucleated cell counts from reference gene primer amplification. Assay: immunoSEQ multiplex PCR; the TCRdb copy retains only in-frame clones and omits some. V and J calls and clone size come straight from that table; D and trimming were deduced from the DNA. The data contain about 200,000 clones, around 90% of them singletons. J was trimmed by 4 bases and V by 4 bases; bases with no gene match: 6. Germline assignment: CDR1 LGHDT and CDR2 YNNKEL (reference sequence). The CDR3 spans 16 residues. This chain uses TRBV3-1 (or the pseudogene TRBV3-2) with TRBJ2-3; the match to TRBD2 covers 12 bases. The receptor comes from a man aged 60-69 years who had recovered from COVID-19. Input material: peripheral blood. CDR3 loop: CASSRLAGGRPDTQYF. The CDR3 nucleotides read TGTGCCAGCAGCCGTCTAGCGGGAGGGCGCCCAGATACGCAGTATTTT.